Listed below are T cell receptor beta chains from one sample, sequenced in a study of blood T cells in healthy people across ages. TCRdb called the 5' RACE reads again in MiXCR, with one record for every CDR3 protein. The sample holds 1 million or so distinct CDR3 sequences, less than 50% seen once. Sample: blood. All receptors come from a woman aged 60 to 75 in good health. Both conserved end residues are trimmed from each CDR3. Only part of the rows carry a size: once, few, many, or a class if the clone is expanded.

CDR3 protein: AGSLLGGGYNEQF; V gene: TRBV12-3/TRBV12-4; J gene: TRBJ2-1; clone size: .
CDR3 protein: ASSVGAAPYERY; V gene: TRBV9; J gene: TRBJ2-7; clone size: .
CDR3 protein: GSRDRGPYEQY; V gene: TRBV2; J gene: TRBJ2-7; clone size: .
CDR3 protein: AISTGGSGAF; V gene: TRBV10-3; J gene: TRBJ1-1; clone size: few
CDR3 protein: ASRTTGAQWNEQF; V gene: TRBV12-3/TRBV12-4; J gene: TRBJ2-1; clone size: .
CDR3 protein: SVGTLHGLWY; V gene: TRBV29-1; J gene: TRBJ2-7; clone size: .
CDR3 protein: ASSPDQYTDTQY; V gene: TRBV14; J gene: TRBJ2-3; clone size: few
CDR3 protein: ASSPLRPEETQY; V gene: TRBV5-1; J gene: TRBJ2-5; clone size: .
CDR3 protein: ASSQVGLAGPPGRDTQY; V gene: TRBV14; J gene: TRBJ2-3; clone size: .
CDR3 protein: ASAPSGNSYEQY; V gene: TRBV6-4; J gene: TRBJ2-7; clone size: .
CDR3 protein: SARPAGNTIY; V gene: TRBV20-1; J gene: TRBJ1-3; clone size: .
CDR3 protein: ATRVPGGDSPLH; V gene: TRBV6-1; J gene: TRBJ1-6; clone size: .
CDR3 protein: ASSAPGQGAYEQY; V gene: TRBV27; J gene: TRBJ2-7; clone size: .